This T cell receptor beta chain was sequenced in a study of PD-1 blockade in classical Hodgkin lymphoma. Findings and limits, study-wide: What caused the repertoire differences, perhaps disease activity or prior therapy, remains undefined.

Time point given: cycle 4 day 1 (C4D1), after six to seven weeks of nivolumab. Every patient experienced relapse after autologous stem cell transplantation, and brentuximab vedotin exposure varied. The protocol was immunoSEQ multiplex PCR, while the TCRdb copy is restricted to in-frame clones and leaves out a portion. The sample includes tens of thousands of clones, about 85% of them seen just once. This clone has only a few counts. What it binds is unknown. The sample here was peripheral blood mononuclear cells (PBMCs), taken before the fourth cycle of nivolumab. The clonotype was recovered from a human donor with classical Hodgkin lymphoma.

The CDR3 protein is CASSLVYRNTEAFF. The DNA for the CDR3 is TGCGCCAGCAGCTTGGTATACAGGAACACTGAAGCTTTCTTT. The V call is TRBV5-1, the J call TRBJ1-1; no clear D gene. V lost 0 bases and J lost 1, with 7 bases in between. The CDR3 has 14 amino acids. Germline-derived CDR1 and CDR2 are SGHRS and YFSETQ.